Following are 25 T cell receptor beta chains from one sample sequenced in a study of cytomegalovirus exposure and HLA in healthy donors (dated by TCRdb to between 2016 and 2019). Library preparation employed the immunoSEQ multiplex PCR assay. A mixture of 60 forward primers for TCR Vbeta segments and 13 reverse primers for TCR Jbeta segments was used in the multiplex PCR. TCRdb mirrors the immuneACCESS table, restricted to in-frame sequences. Some clones are absent from its copies; in checked studies, under half trace to an unresolved V gene, and the reason for the others is unknown. This sample is represented by approximately 100,000 clones; 74% of them were singletons. Over 2.5% of the sample rests with the top ten. Sequencing was performed on PBMCs. The receptors stem from a man aged 45-60 years in good health and CMV-seropositive.

The rearrangement uses TRBV15 and TRBJ1-2, with TRBD1 matching over 9 bases. Germline V lookup: CDR1 LNHNV, CDR2 YYDKDF (reference sequence). The CDR3 consists of 17 residues. V trimming: 0 bases; J trimming: 8 bases; junction bases outside the gene matches: 13. The CDR3 loop reads CATSRDIRDRELGGYTF. The CDR3 DNA reads as TGTGCCACCAGCAGAGATATAAGGGACAGGGAGTTGGGGGGCTACACCTTC. Filled out from reference TRBV15 and TRBJ1-2, the complete variable domain reads DAMVIQNPRYQVTQFGKPVTLSCSQTLNHNVMYWYQQKSSQAPKLLFHYYDKDFNNEADTPDNFQSRRPNTSFCFLDIRSPGLGDTAMYLCATSRDIRDRELGGYTFGSGTRLTVV.

The V and J genes are TRBV5-1 and TRBJ2-7; a possible D gene is TRBD2 (6 bases). The V end was cut by 2 bases, the J end by 0 bases, with 15 bases between. The CDR3 is made up of 16 amino acids. Germline V lookup: CDR1 SGHRS, CDR2 YFSETQ. The CDR3 protein is CASSLAGTLSSYEQYF. In DNA form, the CDR3 reads TGCGCCAGCAGCTTAGCAGGGACTTTGAGCTCCTACGAGCAGTACTTC. Supplemented by reference TRBV5-1 and TRBJ2-7, the full variable domain reads KAGVTQTPRYLIKTRGQQVTLSCSPISGHRSVSWYQQTPGQGLQFLFEYFSETQRNKGNFPGRFSGRQFSNSRSEMNVSTLELGDSALYLCASSLAGTLSSYEQYFGPGTRLTVT.

The chain is built from TRBV5-1 and TRBJ1-2; 7 bases are shared with TRBD1. CDR1 SGHRS and CDR2 YFSETQ come from the germline V gene. V shed 0 bases, J shed 3 bases, and the junction held 8 bases outside the gene matches. There are 16 residues in the CDR3. The chain's CDR3 is CASSLVVGGSYYGYTF. Written as DNA, the CDR3 is TGCGCCAGCAGCTTGGTGGTAGGGGGCAGCTACTATGGCTACACCTTC.

This chain connects TRBV30 to TRBJ1-4; 10 bases are shared with TRBD1. Looked up from germline, CDR1 is GTSNPN and CDR2 is SVGIG (reference sequence). The V segment lost 1 base and the J segment 8 bases; nucleotides outside the gene matches: 7. CDR3 length: 15 residues. CDR3 protein: CAWSEKTGGGEKLFF. The CDR3 bases are TGTGCCTGGAGTGAAAAGACAGGGGGCGGGGAAAAACTGTTTTTT.

For the CDR3, the DNA is TGTGCTAGTGGTTTCCGGACTAGCGTGCGCTACGAGCAGTACTTC. The encoded protein is CASGFRTSVRYEQYF. The chain has TRBV12-5 and TRBJ2-7; 9 nucleotides align to TRBD2. Trimming cost V 3 bases and J 3 bases; bases outside gene matches: 6. The CDR3 is 15 amino acids. Germline V CDR1 and CDR2: LGHNT, FRNRAP.

V gene TRBV13 combines with J gene TRBJ2-7, with TRBD1 identical over 8 bases. The germline V gene encodes CDR1 PRHDT and CDR2 FYEKMQ (reference sequence). J was trimmed by 7 bases and V by 5 bases; bases with no gene match: 4. The CDR3 runs 12 residues. The CDR3 DNA follows: TGTGCCAGCAGCAGGAACAGGGGGGAGCAGTACTTC. This gives the protein CASSRNRGEQYF.

This clone was counted between two and nine times. CDR3 sequence (DNA): TGTGCCAGCAGTTTCAGGGAATTAGGCGGCTACACCTTC. It translates to CASSFRELGGYTF. The J gene is TRBJ1-2, the V gene TRBV7-8, with a possible D match to TRBD1 (5 bases). V lost 6 bases and J 8 bases, leaving 16 bases between the germline ends. Germline V gives CDR1 SGHVS, CDR2 FQNEAQ. The CDR3 extends over 13 amino acids.

The chain combines TRBV28 with TRBJ1-5, with TRBD1 as a possible D gene (6 bases). Deletions cut 5 bases from V and 3 bases from J, with 11 bases between. Germline V lookup: CDR1 MDHEN, CDR2 SYDVKM. The CDR3 is 14 residues long. The CDR3 loop reads CASSRRGSNQPQHF. DNA for the CDR3: TGTGCCAGCAGTCGCAGGGGCTCCAATCAGCCCCAGCATTTT.

The J gene is TRBJ1-2, the V gene TRBV4-1; D is undetermined. Trimming took off 1 base at V and 2 bases at J, with 14 bases between the two ends. The germline gives CDR1 MGHRA, CDR2 YSYEKL. CDR3 length: 16 residues. The CDR3 loop reads CASSQVRSGPNYGYTF. CDR3 nucleotides: TGCGCCAGCAGCCAAGTCCGGAGCGGCCCCAACTATGGCTACACCTTC.

The genes are TRBV5-1 and TRBJ2-5, with TRBD2 identical over 10 bases. The DNA end is more similar to TRBJ2-7, so the J call may be wrong. The CDR3 loop spans 15 amino acids. The germline V gene has CDR1 SGHRS and CDR2 YFSETQ. DNA for the CDR3: TGCGCCAGCAGCTGGCGTCCTAGCGGGAGCTACGAGCAGTACTTC. The encoded protein is CASSWRPSGSYEQYF.

V is TRBV6-1 and J is TRBJ2-3; D is undetermined. V was pared by 4 bases and J by 1 base, with 15 bases between. Germline V gives CDR1 MNHNS, CDR2 SASEGT. CDR3 length: 16 amino acids. The CDR3 DNA is TGTGCCAGCAGTGCGGGTCTTTCAAGAGGCACAGATACGCAGTATTTT. Its translation is CASSAGLSRGTDTQYF.

The J gene is TRBJ2-7, the V gene TRBV2; D is possibly TRBD1 (6 bases). Per germline, CDR1 SNHLY and CDR2 FYNNEI. The length of the CDR3 is 14 residues. Trimming took 3 bases from V and 0 from J, leaving 9 bases between them. The CDR3 nucleotides read TGTGCCAGCAGTGAGCAGGGGTTCTCCTACGAGCAGTACTTC. It is translated as CASSEQGFSYEQYF.

The chain recombines TRBV27 with TRBJ1-1; D is perhaps TRBD1 (6 bases). The CDR3 runs 15 residues. Germline lookup yields CDR1 MNHEY and CDR2 SMNVEV (reference sequence). V gave up 5 bases and J gave up 1 base, with 14 bases separating them. The CDR3, as DNA: TGTGCCAGCAGTCAACAGGGCCCGCAGAACACTGAAGCTTTCTTT. Residues: CASSQQGPQNTEAFF.

This chain links TRBV10-3 with TRBJ2-1, with 7 positions matching TRBD2. The CDR3 totals 14 residues. Per the germline V gene, CDR1 is ENHRY and CDR2 is SYGVKD. The V segment lost 7 bases and the J segment 9 bases; nucleotides outside the gene matches: 12. The CDR3 coding sequence is TGTGCCATCAAGGCGGGAGAAGTAACAATTGAGCAGTTCTTC. Translation gives CAIKAGEVTIEQFF.

This clone was seen once. The CDR3 spells CASEGSGGAIDTQYF. CDR3 bases: TGTGCCAGTGAAGGGAGCGGGGGGGCGATAGATACGCAGTATTTT. The V gene is TRBV6-1, the J gene TRBJ2-3; TRBD2 agrees at 10 bases. The CDR3 is made up of 15 amino acids. Germline V gene lookup returns CDR1 MNHNS and CDR2 SASEGT. V lost 9 bases to trimming and J lost 5 bases; unmatched junction nucleotides: 11.

The chain has TRBV19 and TRBJ1-6; D perhaps matches TRBD1 (6 bases). Per the germline V gene, CDR1 is LNHDA and CDR2 is SQIVND (reference sequence). The CDR3 spans 16 residues. The V and J ends lost 4 bases and 0 bases respectively, with 10 bases between them. The CDR3 is CASSTQQGSYNSPLHF. As DNA, the CDR3 is TGTGCCAGTAGTACCCAACAGGGCTCCTATAATTCACCCCTCCACTTT. Full variable domain (rest looked up from reference TRBV19 and TRBJ1-6): DGGITQSPKYLFRKEGQNVTLSCEQNLNHDAMYWYRQDPGQGLRLIYYSQIVNDFQKGDIAEGYSVSREKKESFPLTVTSAQKNPTAFYLCASSTQQGSYNSPLHFGNGTRLTVT.

The chain is built from TRBV5-1 and TRBJ1-4, with D maybe TRBD1 (5 bases). The V gene's germline CDR1 is SGHRS and CDR2 YFSETQ. The CDR3 extends over 15 amino acids. V was trimmed by 1 base and J by 8 bases, leaving 15 bases between them. CDR3 sequence (DNA): TGCGCCAGCAGCTTGTTAGGCAGGGAGGGCGAAAAACTGTTTTTT. Residues: CASSLLGREGEKLFF.

The chain employs TRBV5-6 and TRBJ1-1; 9 positions match TRBD1. Germline lookup yields CDR1 SGHDT and CDR2 YYEEEE. The CDR3 sequence is 14 residues long. V shed 3 bases and J 8 bases; nucleotides not matched to a gene: 8. CDR3 nucleotides: TGTGCCAGCAGCTACCCGGGACAGGGTTTAGAAGCTTTCTTT. Its translation: CASSYPGQGLEAFF.

CDR3 DNA: TGTGCCAGCAGCTTGCTACCAGGGGCCCGCAATCAGCCCCAGCATTTT. Protein: CASSLLPGARNQPQHF. The gene calls are TRBV5-6 and TRBJ1-5; D perhaps matches TRBD1 (6 bases). V was shortened by 1 base and J by 2 bases, with 13 bases between the two germline ends. The CDR3 length is 16 residues. CDR1 and CDR2 from the germline V gene are SGHDT and YYEEEE.

The V gene is TRBV6-5, the J gene TRBJ1-5, with D hard to call. The length of the CDR3 is 14 residues. Between the trimmed V and J ends, which lost 5 bases and 3 bases, there was a span of 11 bases. Germline CDR1 MNHEY, CDR2 SVGAGI. The CDR3: CASSELNPNQPQHF. Here the CDR3 DNA reads TGTGCCAGCAGTGAACTCAACCCCAATCAGCCCCAGCATTTT.

The CDR3 bases are TGTGCCTGGAGCCCCGGACTCCATGGCTACACCTTC. It is translated as CAWSPGLHGYTF. The chain uses TRBV30 and TRBJ1-2; unclear D gene. V was shortened by 3 bases and J by 6 bases, with 11 bases between the two germline ends. This CDR3 region has 12 residues. In germline, CDR1 is GTSNPN, CDR2 SVGIG (reference sequence).

V usage is TRBV5-1 and J usage is TRBJ2-1; D is unclear. The germline V and J ends were trimmed by 3 bases and 8 bases, with 15 bases remaining between them. This CDR3 comprises 14 residues. Germline loops: CDR1 SGHRS, CDR2 YFSETQ. The CDR3 DNA follows: TGCGCCAGCAGCTATCCCAGCGCCTCGGATGAGCAGTTCTTC. Translating it yields CASSYPSASDEQFF.

The rearrangement joins TRBV30 to TRBJ2-2; 10 bases match TRBD2. V trimming: 5 bases; J trimming: 0 bases; junction bases outside the gene matches: 3. There are 15 residues in the CDR3. The germline CDR1 and CDR2 sequences are GTSNPN and SVGIG (reference sequence). The CDR3 loop reads CAWLLAGSNTGELFF. In DNA form, the CDR3 reads TGTGCCTGGTTACTAGCGGGGTCGAACACCGGGGAGCTGTTTTTT.

This clone was observed once. V usage is TRBV19 and J usage is TRBJ2-1; D might be TRBD1 (6 bases). Deletions cut 2 bases from V and 7 bases from J, with 9 bases between. Germline-derived CDR1 and CDR2 are LNHDA and SQIVND (reference sequence). The CDR3 is 13 residues long. CDR3 sequence: CASSITGFNEQFF. CDR3 DNA: TGTGCCAGTAGTATAACAGGGTTTAATGAGCAGTTCTTC.

This rearrangement joins TRBV9 to TRBJ2-7; D gene unclear. Germline assignment: CDR1 SGDLS and CDR2 YYNGEE. Deletions cut 0 bases from V and 2 bases from J, with 9 bases between. This CDR3 is built from 14 residues. The CDR3 coding sequence is TGTGCCAGCAGCGTAGGGGCCACCGCCTACGAGCAGTACTTC. It translates to CASSVGATAYEQYF.